This TCR beta chain came from a study of regulatory T cells in long-lasting Graves disease. The sample's time point: newly diagnosed GD, antithyroid drugs for less than 3 months. Construction of the TCR library relied on RNA isolated from PBMCs. HTBI primers from iRepertoire and Arm-PCR of CDR3 regions yielded the TCR beta libraries. TCRdb independently ran MiXCR on the multiplex PCR reads; one entry per CDR3 protein. The profile shows about 540,000 distinct CDR3 sequences, 13% of them singletons. The V segment lost 6 bases and the J segment 9 bases; nucleotides outside the gene matches: 16. The CDR3 contains 17 residues. Germline CDR1 and CDR2: SGHVS and FQNEAQ. These same records also appear under a second study, on T cells in Graves' hyperthyroidism and ophthalmopathy.

The sequence was obtained from a man aged 25 to 40 with Graves disease. V usage is TRBV7-8 and J usage is TRBJ2-1; 11 nucleotides line up with TRBD2. The starting material was peripheral blood mononuclear cells (PBMCs), obtained at new diagnosis, from a patient treated with antithyroid drugs. CDR3 in DNA: TGTGCCAGCAGTCAATACGGTTCTAGCGGGAGGTTCGGTGAGCAGTTCTTC. Protein: CASSQYGSSGRFGEQFF.